These T cell receptor beta chains were read from a single sample in a study of CD4 T cell repertoires in COVID-19. These receptors' targets are unknown. Clones were sequenced by immunoSEQ multiplex PCR, and TCRdb holds only the in-frame ones, with some missing. The sample has approximately 1,400 clones, under 20% seen once; the top ten hold about 9.7%. Sequenced material: central memory CD4+ T cells, cultured in vitro, taken after recovery from COVID-19. The receptors stem from a human donor who had COVID-19. The CDR3 runs from the conserved cysteine through the conserved F or W. Each record gives: D gene, V gene, clone size, J gene, CDR3 protein, CDR3 DNA. The D gene is left open where the match is weak. Clone size is stated in some rows and not others, as once, few, many or a class when expanded.

d_call: -; v_call: TRBV7-8; clone_size: medium-sized; j_call: TRBJ2-2; cdr3_aa: CASSARGRETGELFF; cdr3_nt: TGTGCCAGCAGCGCAAGGGGGCGGGAAACCGGGGAGCTGTTTTTT
d_call: -; v_call: TRBV2; clone_size: medium-sized; j_call: TRBJ1-5; cdr3_aa: CASSVGTFGQPQHF; cdr3_nt: TGTGCCAGCAGTGTTGGGACGTTTGGGCAGCCCCAGCATTTT
d_call: -; v_call: TRBV19; clone_size: large; j_call: TRBJ2-3; cdr3_aa: CASSLGAGLTDTQYF; cdr3_nt: TGTGCCAGTAGTCTAGGCGCGGGGTTAACAGATACGCAGTATTTT
d_call: -; v_call: TRBV6-1; clone_size: -; j_call: TRBJ1-1; cdr3_aa: CASTHAELNTEAFF; cdr3_nt: TGTGCCAGCACTCACGCAGAGTTGAACACTGAAGCTTTCTTT
d_call: TRBD1; v_call: TRBV11-3; clone_size: -; j_call: TRBJ2-1; cdr3_aa: CASSLWGTGDYNEQFF; cdr3_nt: TGTGCCAGCAGCTTATGGGGGACAGGGGACTACAATGAGCAGTTCTTC
d_call: -; v_call: TRBV6-5; clone_size: -; j_call: TRBJ1-1; cdr3_aa: CASSYSELNTEAFF; cdr3_nt: TGTGCCAGCAGTTACTCTGAACTTAACACTGAAGCTTTCTTT
d_call: TRBD2; v_call: TRBV5-4; clone_size: medium-sized; j_call: TRBJ2-1; cdr3_aa: CASSLGAGGYNEQFF; cdr3_nt: TGTGCCAGCAGCTTGGGAGCGGGGGGGTACAATGAGCAGTTCTTC
d_call: -; v_call: TRBV6-6; clone_size: medium-sized; j_call: TRBJ1-5; cdr3_aa: CASSYMESNQPQHF; cdr3_nt: TGTGCCAGCAGTTATATGGAGAGCAATCAGCCCCAGCATTTT
d_call: -; v_call: TRBV10-3; clone_size: -; j_call: TRBJ1-2; cdr3_aa: CAISGGDQANYGYTF; cdr3_nt: TGTGCCATCAGTGGTGGAGACCAAGCTAACTATGGCTACACCTTC
d_call: -; v_call: TRBV6-1; clone_size: medium-sized; j_call: TRBJ1-5; cdr3_aa: CASSYMESNQPQHF; cdr3_nt: TGTGCCAGCAGTTATATGGAGAGCAATCAGCCCCAGCATTTT
d_call: -; v_call: TRBV18; clone_size: medium-sized; j_call: TRBJ1-1; cdr3_aa: CASSPKVNRDTEAFF; cdr3_nt: TGTGCCAGCTCACCAAAGGTTAACAGGGACACTGAAGCTTTCTTT
d_call: -; v_call: TRBV9; clone_size: medium-sized; j_call: TRBJ2-3; cdr3_aa: CASSARQESGTDTQYF; cdr3_nt: TGTGCCAGCAGCGCCAGACAGGAATCGGGCACAGATACGCAGTATTTT
d_call: -; v_call: TRBV5-1; clone_size: few; j_call: TRBJ2-5; cdr3_aa: CASSPGQLQETQYF; cdr3_nt: TGCGCCAGCAGCCCTGGACAGCTCCAAGAGACCCAGTACTTC
d_call: TRBD1; v_call: TRBV6-5; clone_size: -; j_call: TRBJ2-5; cdr3_aa: CANAGTAQETQYF; cdr3_nt: TGTGCCAACGCCGGGACAGCTCAAGAGACCCAGTACTTC
d_call: -; v_call: TRBV14; clone_size: -; j_call: TRBJ1-6; cdr3_aa: CASSQDQGNSPLHF; cdr3_nt: TGTGCCAGCAGCCAAGATCAGGGAAATTCACCCCTCCACTTT
d_call: TRBD1; v_call: TRBV7-9; clone_size: -; j_call: TRBJ2-1; cdr3_aa: CASSPDRGQGEQFF; cdr3_nt: TGTGCCAGCAGCCCGGACAGGGGGCAGGGTGAGCAGTTCTTC
d_call: TRBD2; v_call: TRBV19; clone_size: once; j_call: TRBJ2-3; cdr3_aa: CASRRTSGVTDTQYF; cdr3_nt: TGTGCCAGTCGGAGGACTAGCGGGGTCACAGATACGCAGTATTTT
d_call: -; v_call: TRBV27; clone_size: medium-sized; j_call: TRBJ2-7; cdr3_aa: CASRATGRYEQYF; cdr3_nt: TGTGCCAGCAGGGCTACAGGGCGTTACGAGCAGTACTTC
d_call: -; v_call: TRBV3-1/TRBV3-2; clone_size: medium-sized; j_call: TRBJ1-3; cdr3_aa: CASSQDRGDLSSGNTIYF; cdr3_nt: TGTGCCAGCAGCCAAGATCGGGGGGACTTGAGCTCTGGAAACACCATATATTTT
d_call: -; v_call: TRBV10-3; clone_size: large; j_call: TRBJ1-5; cdr3_aa: CAISDRKEGNQPQHF; cdr3_nt: TGTGCCATCAGTGACAGGAAGGAAGGCAATCAGCCCCAGCATTTT
d_call: TRBD2; v_call: TRBV18; clone_size: medium-sized; j_call: TRBJ2-1; cdr3_aa: CASSIGLAGVREQFF; cdr3_nt: TGTGCCAGCTCCATAGGACTAGCGGGAGTCCGTGAGCAGTTCTTC
d_call: TRBD2; v_call: TRBV28; clone_size: -; j_call: TRBJ2-7; cdr3_aa: CASSLPSGGVYEQYF; cdr3_nt: TGTGCCAGCAGCCTTCCTAGCGGGGGCGTCTACGAGCAGTACTTC
d_call: TRBD1; v_call: TRBV18; clone_size: medium-sized; j_call: TRBJ1-1; cdr3_aa: CASSQGTGALNTEAFF; cdr3_nt: TGTGCCAGCTCGCAAGGGACAGGAGCTTTGAACACTGAAGCTTTCTTT
d_call: -; v_call: TRBV7-6; clone_size: -; j_call: TRBJ1-2; cdr3_aa: CASSLGQVSDGYTF; cdr3_nt: TGTGCCAGCAGCTTAGGGCAGGTTTCCGATGGCTACACCTTC
d_call: TRBD1; v_call: TRBV10-3; clone_size: medium-sized; j_call: TRBJ2-1; cdr3_aa: CAITPGQINEQFF; cdr3_nt: TGTGCCATCACTCCGGGACAGATCAATGAGCAGTTCTTC
d_call: -; v_call: TRBV5-1; clone_size: medium-sized; j_call: TRBJ2-1; cdr3_aa: CASSLDGFSYNEQFF; cdr3_nt: TGCGCCAGCAGCTTGGATGGATTCTCCTACAATGAGCAGTTCTTC
d_call: -; v_call: TRBV18; clone_size: medium-sized; j_call: TRBJ2-3; cdr3_aa: CASSARSGADTQYF; cdr3_nt: TGTGCCAGCTCAGCCCGGTCCGGGGCAGATACGCAGTATTTT
d_call: -; v_call: TRBV11-2; clone_size: -; j_call: TRBJ2-3; cdr3_aa: CASSRSISTDTQYF; cdr3_nt: TGTGCCAGCAGCAGGTCAATTAGCACAGATACGCAGTATTTT
d_call: -; v_call: TRBV18; clone_size: large; j_call: TRBJ2-7; cdr3_aa: CASSPAPQGVNEQYF; cdr3_nt: TGTGCCAGCTCACCCGCGCCCCAGGGTGTAAACGAGCAGTACTTC
d_call: -; v_call: TRBV6-5; clone_size: -; j_call: TRBJ1-1; cdr3_aa: CASSYSERNTEAFF; cdr3_nt: TGTGCCAGCAGTTACTCTGAGCGGAACACTGAAGCTTTCTTT
d_call: TRBD1; v_call: TRBV3-1/TRBV3-2; clone_size: few; j_call: TRBJ1-3; cdr3_aa: CASSHRRDSSGNTIYF; cdr3_nt: TGTGCCAGCAGCCACAGACGGGACAGTAGTGGAAACACCATATATTTT
d_call: TRBD1; v_call: TRBV9; clone_size: -; j_call: TRBJ1-1; cdr3_aa: CASSGQGWTEAFF; cdr3_nt: TGTGCCAGCAGCGGACAGGGTTGGACTGAAGCTTTCTTT
d_call: -; v_call: TRBV5-1; clone_size: medium-sized; j_call: TRBJ2-3; cdr3_aa: CASSSSGLLQGDTQYF; cdr3_nt: TGCGCCAGCAGCTCGTCGGGACTCCTCCAGGGAGATACGCAGTATTTT
d_call: -; v_call: TRBV2; clone_size: -; j_call: TRBJ2-3; cdr3_aa: CASSEGGSGTQYF; cdr3_nt: TGTGCCAGCAGTGAGGGGGGCTCGGGTACGCAGTATTTT
d_call: TRBD1; v_call: TRBV6-6; clone_size: medium-sized; j_call: TRBJ1-6; cdr3_aa: CASTYGDREPPLHF; cdr3_nt: TGTGCCAGCACCTACGGGGACAGGGAGCCACCCCTCCACTTT
d_call: TRBD1; v_call: TRBV7-2; clone_size: -; j_call: TRBJ1-1; cdr3_aa: CASSFGQGRAFF; cdr3_nt: TGTGCCAGCAGCTTTGGACAGGGAAGGGCTTTCTTT
d_call: -; v_call: TRBV6-5; clone_size: few; j_call: TRBJ2-7; cdr3_aa: CASRKAGRSSYEQYF; cdr3_nt: TGTGCCAGCAGAAAGGCGGGACGGAGCTCCTACGAGCAGTACTTC
d_call: -; v_call: TRBV5-1; clone_size: medium-sized; j_call: TRBJ2-5; cdr3_aa: CASSLGVIQETQYF; cdr3_nt: TGCGCCAGCAGCTTGGGTGTAATCCAAGAGACCCAGTACTTC
d_call: TRBD2; v_call: TRBV30; clone_size: few; j_call: TRBJ2-5; cdr3_aa: CAWSVRASGRYQGVAETQYF; cdr3_nt: TGTGCCTGGAGTGTACGGGCTAGCGGGAGATACCAAGGCGTTGCAGAGACCCAGTACTTC
d_call: -; v_call: TRBV5-1; clone_size: -; j_call: TRBJ2-5; cdr3_aa: CASSLGALQETQYF; cdr3_nt: TGCGCCAGCAGCTTGGGGGCACTACAAGAGACCCAGTACTTC
d_call: -; v_call: TRBV19; clone_size: few; j_call: TRBJ2-2; cdr3_aa: CASSMSSWANTGELFF; cdr3_nt: TGTGCCAGTAGTATGAGCTCCTGGGCCAACACCGGGGAGCTGTTTTTT
d_call: TRBD1; v_call: TRBV12-3/TRBV12-4; clone_size: -; j_call: TRBJ1-2; cdr3_aa: CASSLGTGGGYTF; cdr3_nt: TGTGCCAGCAGTTTGGGGACAGGGGGTGGCTACACCTTC
d_call: TRBD2; v_call: TRBV7-2; clone_size: -; j_call: TRBJ2-2; cdr3_aa: CASSLGTGGSIFF; cdr3_nt: TGTGCCAGCAGCTTAGGGACGGGGGGGAGTATATTTTTT
d_call: -; v_call: TRBV5-1; clone_size: large; j_call: TRBJ2-6; cdr3_aa: CASSFSGANVLTF; cdr3_nt: TGCGCCAGCAGCTTCTCTGGGGCCAACGTCCTGACTTTC
d_call: -; v_call: TRBV9; clone_size: medium-sized; j_call: TRBJ2-3; cdr3_aa: CASSSRTERGTDTQYF; cdr3_nt: TGTGCCAGCAGCTCCAGGACAGAGAGGGGCACAGATACGCAGTATTTT
d_call: -; v_call: TRBV7-9; clone_size: medium-sized; j_call: TRBJ2-1; cdr3_aa: CASGSSLPSNEQFF; cdr3_nt: TGTGCCAGCGGATCGTCCTTACCTTCCAATGAGCAGTTCTTC
d_call: -; v_call: TRBV6-5; clone_size: -; j_call: TRBJ2-7; cdr3_aa: CASRMTGRGVHEQYF; cdr3_nt: TGTGCCAGCAGGATGACAGGGAGGGGAGTCCACGAGCAGTACTTC
d_call: -; v_call: TRBV18; clone_size: -; j_call: TRBJ2-3; cdr3_aa: CASSPMGGSTDTQYF; cdr3_nt: TGTGCCAGCTCACCAATGGGCGGGAGCACAGATACGCAGTATTTT
d_call: -; v_call: TRBV18; clone_size: medium-sized; j_call: TRBJ1-1; cdr3_aa: CASSPSVPTEAFF; cdr3_nt: TGTGCCAGCTCACCATCAGTCCCCACTGAAGCTTTCTTT
d_call: -; v_call: TRBV25-1; clone_size: medium-sized; j_call: TRBJ1-6; cdr3_aa: CASSPGDLIINNSPLHF; cdr3_nt: TGTGCCAGCAGCCCAGGGGACCTAATTATAAATAATTCACCCCTCCACTTT
d_call: -; v_call: TRBV10-3; clone_size: medium-sized; j_call: TRBJ2-2; cdr3_aa: CAISEWTTPSAGELFF; cdr3_nt: TGTGCCATCAGTGAGTGGACTACCCCATCGGCCGGGGAGCTGTTTTTT
d_call: -; v_call: TRBV7-9; clone_size: -; j_call: TRBJ1-3; cdr3_aa: CASSDSGNTIYF; cdr3_nt: TGTGCCAGCAGCGACTCTGGAAACACCATATATTTT
d_call: -; v_call: TRBV28; clone_size: medium-sized; j_call: TRBJ2-2; cdr3_aa: CASSLSDGKTNTGELFF; cdr3_nt: TGTGCCAGCAGTTTATCGGACGGGAAAACGAACACCGGGGAGCTGTTTTTT